What follows describes a single TCR beta chain. This sample was taken from a study of blood T cell repertoires in COVID-19. Study summary: Sources were T cells, B-cell-depleted T cells, or PBMCs; the material itself was cDNA or gDNA.

Data came from immunoSEQ multiplex PCR; TCRdb stores just in-frame clones and leaves some out. Of 280,000 or so clones listed, about 91% are singletons. V was trimmed by 5 bases and J by 4 bases, leaving 15 bases between them. The CDR3 is 14 residues long. Germline CDR1 SNHLY, CDR2 FYNNEI. The chain has TRBV2 and TRBJ2-7, with a tentative D call TRBD2 (6 bases). The clonotype comes from a woman in her thirties who had recovered from COVID-19. Sequenced sample: peripheral blood. The CDR3 spells CASSQDQGGYEQYF. The CDR3 DNA sequence: TGTGCCAGCAGTCAGGACCAAGGAGGGTACGAGCAGTACTTC. The full variable domain, its missing parts supplied by reference TRBV2 and TRBJ2-7, is EPEVTQTPSHQVTQMGQEVILRCVPISNHLYFYWYRQILGQKVEFLVSFYNNEISEKSEIFDDQFSVERPDGSNFTLKIRSTKLEDSAMYFCASSQDQGGYEQYFGPGTRLTVT.